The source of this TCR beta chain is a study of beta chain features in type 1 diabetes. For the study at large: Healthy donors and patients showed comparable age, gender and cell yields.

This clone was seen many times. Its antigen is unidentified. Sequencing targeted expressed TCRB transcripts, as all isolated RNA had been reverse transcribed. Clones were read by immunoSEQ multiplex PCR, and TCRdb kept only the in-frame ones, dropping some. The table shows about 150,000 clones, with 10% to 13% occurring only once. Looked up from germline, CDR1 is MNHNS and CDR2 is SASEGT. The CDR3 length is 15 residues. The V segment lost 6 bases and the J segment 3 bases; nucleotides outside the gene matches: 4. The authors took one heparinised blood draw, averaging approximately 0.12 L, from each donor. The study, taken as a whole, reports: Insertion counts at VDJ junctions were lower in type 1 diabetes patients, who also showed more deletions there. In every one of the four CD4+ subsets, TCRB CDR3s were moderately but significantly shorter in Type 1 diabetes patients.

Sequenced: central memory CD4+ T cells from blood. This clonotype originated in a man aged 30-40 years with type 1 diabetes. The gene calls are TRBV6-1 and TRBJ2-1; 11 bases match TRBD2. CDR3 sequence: CASRTGTSGYNEQFF. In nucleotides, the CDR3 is TGTGCCAGCAGGACCGGGACTAGCGGCTACAATGAGCAGTTCTTC.